Following are 30 T cell receptor beta chains from one sample sequenced in a study of CD8+ T cells in alopecia areata. cDNA prepared by RNA extraction and subsequent reverse transcription served as the template for sequencing. The repertoire was sequenced with immunoSEQ multiplex PCR; TCRdb's copy has only in-frame clones and lacks some. Of about 110,000 clones in the sample, 59% were seen once. Sequences were obtained from CD8+ T cells sorted from blood. The receptors originated from a human donor in good health.

The rearrangement links TRBV5-1 to TRBJ1-1, with 9 bases that match TRBD1. The CDR3 is 17 amino acids. V shed 2 bases, J shed 4 bases, and the junction held 12 bases outside the gene matches. CDR1 and CDR2 (germline): SGHRS, YFSETQ. CDR3 sequence: CASSFLAAGTGSTEAFF. CDR3 in DNA: TGCGCCAGCAGCTTTCTGGCAGCCGGGACAGGGTCCACTGAAGCTTTCTTT.

This clone occurred a few times. Additional DNA sequences in this sample encode the identical CDR3. V and J are TRBV5-6 and TRBJ2-3; D gene unclear. CDR3 length equals 12 residues. With 0 bases removed from V and 5 bases from J, the gap between germline ends came to 4 bases. Germline V gene sequence: CDR1 SGHDT, CDR2 YYEEEE. As DNA, the CDR3 is TGTGCCAGCAGCTTGGGCGGAGATACGCAGTATTTT. As protein: CASSLGGDTQYF. Full variable domain (missing parts from reference TRBV5-6 and TRBJ2-3): DAGVTQSPTHLIKTRGQQVTLRCSPKSGHDTVSWYQQALGQGPQFIFQYYEEEERQRGNFPDRFSGHQFPNYSSELNVNALLLGDSALYLCASSLGGDTQYFGPGTRLTVL.

This chain joins TRBV7-6 and TRBJ2-3, with D perhaps being TRBD1 or TRBD2 (5 bases each). The length of the CDR3 is 14 residues. Germline assignment: CDR1 SGHVS and CDR2 FNYEAQ. With 5 bases removed from V and 5 bases from J, the gap between germline ends came to 14 bases. The CDR3 DNA follows: TGTGCCAGCAGCCCGGGACCCGTCTTAGATACGCAGTATTTT. Residues: CASSPGPVLDTQYF.

This clone was picked up a small number of times. This sequence joins TRBV11-2 and TRBJ2-2, with unresolved D. CDR3 size: 13 residues. Between the trimmed V and J ends, which lost 5 bases and 4 bases, there was a span of 8 bases. Germline V gene data show CDR1 as SGHAT and CDR2 as FQNNGV. CDR3 sequence (DNA): TGTGCCAGCAGCCCTCGAAGCACCGGGGAGCTGTTTTTT. It codes for CASSPRSTGELFF.

The V call is TRBV18, the J call TRBJ2-1; no firm D call. Germline V gene data show CDR1 as KGHSH and CDR2 as LQKENI. The CDR3 contains 12 residues. V was trimmed by 3 bases and J by 4 bases, leaving 4 bases between them. CDR3 loop: CASSPEYNEQFF. The CDR3 nucleotides are TGTGCCAGCTCACCGGAATACAATGAGCAGTTCTTC.

This chain joins TRBV19 and TRBJ2-2, with D possibly being TRBD1 or TRBD2 (5 bases each). Germline V gene lookup returns CDR1 LNHDA and CDR2 SQIVND (reference sequence). V lost 7 bases and J lost 1, with 10 bases in between. This CDR3 has 14 amino acids. The chain's CDR3 is CASKGTGNTGELFF. The CDR3 bases are TGTGCCAGTAAAGGGACCGGGAACACCGGGGAGCTGTTTTTT. Supplemented by reference TRBV19 and TRBJ2-2, the full variable domain reads DGGITQSPKYLFRKEGQNVTLSCEQNLNHDAMYWYRQDPGQGLRLIYYSQIVNDFQKGDIAEGYSVSREKKESFPLTVTSAQKNPTAFYLCASKGTGNTGELFFGEGSRLTVL.

This clone was recorded a few times. This sequence joins TRBV19 and TRBJ2-2, with D hard to call. The germline V gene has CDR1 LNHDA and CDR2 SQIVND (reference sequence). There are 14 residues in the CDR3. V was pared by 3 bases and J by 1 base, with 6 bases between. The CDR3 here is CASSMAENTGELFF. CDR3 coding DNA: TGTGCCAGTAGTATGGCAGAGAACACCGGGGAGCTGTTTTTT.

V gene TRBV11-2 combines with J gene TRBJ2-1, with D unclear. The CDR3 length is 13 residues. V lost 1 base and J lost 5, with 6 bases in between. CDR1 is SGHAT and CDR2 is FQNNGV in the germline V gene. For the CDR3, the DNA is TGTGCCAGCAGCTTAGGGTGGGACAATGAGCAGTTCTTC. Translating it yields CASSLGWDNEQFF.

The DNA for the CDR3 is TGCAGCGTTGAATTCGGAACTGAAGCTTTCTTT. Translated: CSVEFGTEAFF. The V gene is TRBV29-1, the J gene TRBJ1-1; D uncertain. The germline gives CDR1 SQVTM, CDR2 ANQGSEA. The CDR3 has 11 residues. V was trimmed by 2 bases and J by 5 bases, leaving 6 bases between them.

The chain has TRBV5-1 and TRBJ2-7; 7 bases are shared with TRBD1. V shed 3 bases, J shed 5 bases, and the junction held 5 bases outside the gene matches. Germline assignment: CDR1 SGHRS and CDR2 YFSETQ. CDR3 length: 13 amino acids. The CDR3 DNA reads as TGCGCCAGCAGCTCACACAGGGGTCACGAGCAGTACTTC. It yields the protein CASSSHRGHEQYF.

The rearrangement links TRBV27 to TRBJ2-2, with D perhaps TRBD2 (6 bases). The CDR3 contains 19 residues. V was cut by 5 bases and J by 2 bases, with 24 bases left in between. CDR1 and CDR2 from the germline V gene are MNHEY and SMNVEV (reference sequence). CDR3 nucleotide sequence: TGTGCCAGCAGTCCCGGCGGGGTCATTGGGGGTCTTAACACCGGGGAGCTGTTTTTT. It specifies CASSPGGVIGGLNTGELFF.

The V gene is TRBV10-2, the J gene TRBJ2-1; D remains unclear. Germline assignment: CDR1 WSHSY and CDR2 SAAADI. V was shortened by 2 bases and J by 4 bases, with 3 bases between the two germline ends. The CDR3 spans 12 residues. The CDR3 loop is CASSEVYNEQFF. The CDR3 DNA follows: TGCGCCAGCAGTGAGGTGTACAATGAGCAGTTCTTC.

A single count supports this clone. The gene calls are TRBV5-6 and TRBJ2-5; no reliable D call. This CDR3 spans 13 amino acids. V gave up 7 bases and J gave up 2 bases, with 12 bases separating them. Germline lookup yields CDR1 SGHDT and CDR2 YYEEEE. The CDR3 sequence: CASGDNTQETQYF. CDR3 DNA: TGTGCCAGCGGAGACAACACTCAAGAGACCCAGTACTTC.

The chain employs TRBV2 and TRBJ2-2; D call uncertain. The CDR3 runs 12 residues. CDR1 is SNHLY and CDR2 is FYNNEI in the germline V gene. V was shortened by 7 bases and J by 4 bases, with 7 bases between the two germline ends. This CDR3 reads CASIFPTGELFF. The CDR3 region has the DNA TGTGCCAGCATTTTCCCCACCGGGGAGCTGTTTTTT.

The chain recombines TRBV13 with TRBJ2-7, with 9 nucleotides matching TRBD2. Germline CDR1 and CDR2: PRHDT and FYEKMQ (reference sequence). Trimming took 5 bases from V and 5 from J; bases not matched to a gene: 16. This CDR3 is built from 17 residues. Here the CDR3 DNA reads TGTGCCAGCAGCCTCCCCAGCGGGGGGCCGGCCGGGGACGAGCAGTACTTC. Encoded protein: CASSLPSGGPAGDEQYF.

The CDR3 loop is CASSLTPWTADTQYF. CDR3 DNA: TGTGCCAGCAGTTTAACCCCCTGGACCGCAGATACGCAGTATTTT. The rearrangement uses TRBV27 and TRBJ2-3; D is unclear. This CDR3 comprises 15 residues. Germline-derived CDR1 and CDR2 are MNHEY and SMNVEV (reference sequence). V was pared by 2 bases and J by 4 bases, with 13 bases between.

This clone was detected ten times or more. V is TRBV4-2 and J is TRBJ2-5; 7 bases align to TRBD2. Germline CDR1 reads LGHNA; CDR2 reads YNFKEQ. With V trimmed by 4 bases and J by 1 base, 6 bases remained unmatched. The CDR3 is 15 residues long. CDR3 in amino acids: CASSLQRGTQETQYF. Here the CDR3 DNA reads TGTGCCAGCAGCCTCCAGCGGGGAACCCAAGAGACCCAGTACTTC.

There are a few counts of this clone. The chain employs TRBV15 and TRBJ2-3, with a possible D match to TRBD1 (6 bases). The CDR3 is 15 amino acids. V was shortened by 3 bases and J by 0 bases, with 10 bases between the two germline ends. Germline lookup yields CDR1 LNHNV and CDR2 YYDKDF (reference sequence). For the CDR3, the DNA is TGTGCCACCAGCAGGTTGGGGGCTAGCACAGATACGCAGTATTTT. Translation: CATSRLGASTDTQYF. The variable domain in full, with the rest retrieved from reference TRBV15 and TRBJ2-3, is DAMVIQNPRYQVTQFGKPVTLSCSQTLNHNVMYWYQQKSSQAPKLLFHYYDKDFNNEADTPDNFQSRRPNTSFCFLDIRSPGLGDTAMYLCATSRLGASTDTQYFGPGTRLTVL.

J is TRBJ2-3 and V is TRBV4-1; D not certain. Germline lookup yields CDR1 MGHRA and CDR2 YSYEKL. The CDR3 has 15 amino acids. Trimming shortened V by 0 bases and J by 4 bases, and 11 bases separated the two germline ends. Written as DNA, the CDR3 is TGCGCCAGCAGCCAAGATTTTAGGGTTCCAGATACGCAGTATTTT. This codes for CASSQDFRVPDTQYF.

The chain joins TRBV13 to TRBJ2-1, with D possibly matching TRBD2 (7 bases). Trimming took 1 base from V and 8 from J, leaving 12 bases between them. Germline values: CDR1 PRHDT, CDR2 FYEKMQ (reference sequence). CDR3 size: 14 residues. The CDR3 sequence: CASSLAGGNDEQFF. In DNA, the CDR3 is TGTGCCAGCAGCTTAGCGGGGGGCAACGATGAGCAGTTCTTC.

The V gene is TRBV6-4, the J gene TRBJ2-3; 16 bases agree with TRBD2. CDR3 length: 16 amino acids. The ends lost 5 bases at V and 4 bases at J; junction bases unmatched: 3. Germline CDR1 MRHNA, CDR2 SNTAGT. CDR3 protein: CASSPGLAGGPDTQYF. As DNA, the CDR3 is TGTGCCAGCAGTCCGGGACTAGCGGGGGGGCCAGATACGCAGTATTTT.

This clone was detected only once. The V and J genes are TRBV4-1 and TRBJ1-6; D uncertain. CDR1 and CDR2 from the germline V gene are MGHRA and YSYEKL. The CDR3 is 17 residues long. V was trimmed by 0 bases and J by 2 bases, leaving 11 bases between them. The chain's CDR3 is CASSQDIYSPYNSPLHF. The CDR3 DNA reads TGCGCCAGCAGCCAAGATATCTACAGTCCCTATAATTCACCCCTCCACTTT.

The genes are TRBV2 and TRBJ1-2, with D hard to call. The CDR3 is made up of 13 amino acids. V lost 0 bases and J 8 bases, leaving 10 bases between the germline ends. Germline V gene sequence: CDR1 SNHLY, CDR2 FYNNEI. The CDR3 sequence is CASSEALHGGYTF. Written as DNA, the CDR3 is TGTGCCAGCAGTGAAGCGCTTCACGGGGGCTACACCTTC.

The CDR3 nucleotides are TGTGCCAGCAGCTTCGGGACAGGGGAGGGCTACAATGAGCAGTTCTTC. This sequence encodes CASSFGTGEGYNEQFF. The chain recombines TRBV7-9 with TRBJ2-1; TRBD1 matches 10 bases. V was clipped by 3 bases and J by 3 bases; unmatched bases: 5. The germline V gene encodes CDR1 SEHNR and CDR2 FQNEAQ (reference sequence). This CDR3 contains 16 residues.

With respect to this clone: One end of the junction is discordant with germline, which a read error may explain. V gene TRBV19 combines with J gene TRBJ1-1; the D is unclear. The CDR3 spans 13 residues. The germline V gene encodes CDR1 LNHDA and CDR2 SQIVND (reference sequence). Here the CDR3 DNA reads TGTGCCAGTAGTATAGACGGGAACAGTGAAGCTTTCTTT. It codes for CASSIDGNSEAFF.

This sequence joins TRBV7-2 and TRBJ2-7, with D possibly being TRBD1 (6 bases). Deletions cut 1 base from V and 5 bases from J, with 12 bases between. The CDR3 runs 14 residues. Germline CDR1 reads SGHTA; CDR2 reads FQGNSA. Written as DNA, the CDR3 is TGTGCCAGCAGCTTAGGTGCATCAGGGGACGAGCAGTACTTC. Protein sequence: CASSLGASGDEQYF.

The chain is built from TRBV29-1 and TRBJ2-7; TRBD1 or TRBD2 may be the D gene (6 bases each). The V gene's germline CDR1 is SQVTM and CDR2 ANQGSEA. The V gene lost 6 bases and the J gene lost 2 bases, with 14 bases spanning the gap. This CDR3 spans 13 amino acids. The CDR3 spells CSVLWGAAYEQYF. The CDR3 coding sequence is TGCAGCGTCCTGTGGGGGGCGGCCTACGAGCAGTACTTC.

On this clone: An end of the junction does not agree with germline; a read error may underlie this. The chain joins TRBV13 to TRBJ1-1; no definite D call. Germline-derived CDR1 and CDR2 are PRHDT and FYEKMQ (reference sequence). The CDR3 covers 12 residues. The CDR3 loop reads CASSQDAVEAFF. The CDR3 nucleotides read TGCGCCAGCAGCCAAGATGCAGTTGAAGCTTTCTTT.

The rearrangement joins TRBV11-2 to TRBJ1-1; 10 bases are shared with TRBD1. Germline lookup yields CDR1 SGHAT and CDR2 FQNNGV. The V segment lost 3 bases and the J segment 10 bases; nucleotides outside the gene matches: 5. This CDR3 has 13 amino acids. The CDR3 DNA sequence: TGTGCCAGCAGCTTCGGGACAGGGGTATTAGCTTTCTTT. It encodes CASSFGTGVLAFF.

The V call is TRBV13, the J call TRBJ2-2; 9 bases are a match to TRBD2. The CDR3 totals 17 residues. V was clipped by 9 bases and J by 1 base; unmatched bases: 12. CDR1 PRHDT and CDR2 FYEKMQ come from the germline V gene (reference sequence). In nucleotides, the CDR3 is TGTGCCAGTCGGAGCGGGGGGTCTTACGGGAACACCGGGGAGCTGTTTTTT. Amino acids: CASRSGGSYGNTGELFF.